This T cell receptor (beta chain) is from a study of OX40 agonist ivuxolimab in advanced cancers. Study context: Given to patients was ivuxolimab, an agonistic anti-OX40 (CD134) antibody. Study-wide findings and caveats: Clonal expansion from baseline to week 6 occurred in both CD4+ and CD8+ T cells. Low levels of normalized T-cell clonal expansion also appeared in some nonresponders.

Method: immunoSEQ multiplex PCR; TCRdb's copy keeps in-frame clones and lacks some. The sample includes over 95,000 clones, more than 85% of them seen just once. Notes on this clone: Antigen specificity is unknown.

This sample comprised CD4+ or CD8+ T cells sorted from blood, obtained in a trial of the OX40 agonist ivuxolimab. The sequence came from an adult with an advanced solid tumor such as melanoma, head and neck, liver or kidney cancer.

CDR3 in amino acids: CASRVGAGAGTGELFF. The CDR3 region has the DNA TGTGCCAGTAGGGTTGGTGCGGGAGCGGGTACCGGGGAGCTGTTTTTT. The gene calls are TRBV19 and TRBJ2-2; 7 bases agree with TRBD2. This CDR3 region has 16 residues. CDR1 and CDR2 from the germline V gene are LNHDA and SQIVND (reference sequence). V lost 6 bases, J lost 5 bases, and 12 bases stayed unmatched.